This is a list of T cell receptor beta chains from one sample in a study of T cell changes during pregnancy in multiple sclerosis. Assay: immunoSEQ multiplex PCR; the TCRdb copy retains only in-frame clones and omits some. The data contain some 80,000 clones, roughly nine tenths of them singletons. The sequencing used peripheral blood, collected before pregnancy. These receptors were collected from a female donor with multiple sclerosis, enrolled in a pregnancy study. Both conserved end residues are part of each CDR3. A D gene is named only where the DNA matches it firmly. Some rows mark clone size as missing; the rest say once, few, many or name a class of expanded clone.

d_gene: TRBD2
j_gene: TRBJ2-3
abundance: -
v_gene: TRBV4-1
CDR3aa: CASSRLAGDQDTQYF
CDR3nt: TGCGCCAGCAGCCGACTAGCGGGGGATCAAGATACGCAGTATTTT

d_gene: TRBD2
j_gene: TRBJ2-5
abundance: -
v_gene: TRBV9
CDR3aa: CASSVAAGGWDETQYF
CDR3nt: TGTGCCAGCAGCGTCGCGGCGGGAGGGTGGGATGAGACCCAGTACTTC

d_gene: -
j_gene: TRBJ1-5
abundance: -
v_gene: TRBV15
CDR3aa: CATSSLPAGVGQPQHF
CDR3nt: TGTGCCACCAGCAGTCTCCCAGCGGGGGTTGGACAGCCCCAGCATTTT

d_gene: -
j_gene: TRBJ1-2
abundance: few
v_gene: TRBV15
CDR3aa: CATSREEGDGYTF
CDR3nt: TGTGCCACCAGCAGAGAAGAAGGGGATGGCTACACCTTC

d_gene: TRBD2
j_gene: TRBJ2-2
abundance: -
v_gene: TRBV27
CDR3aa: CASSIGLVITGELFF
CDR3nt: TGTGCCAGCAGTATAGGACTAGTAATTACCGGGGAGCTGTTTTTT

d_gene: TRBD2
j_gene: TRBJ2-3
abundance: -
v_gene: TRBV7-8
CDR3aa: CASSSTSGGAPDTQYF
CDR3nt: TGTGCCAGCAGCTCTACTAGCGGGGGGGCCCCGGATACGCAGTATTTT

d_gene: -
j_gene: TRBJ1-1
abundance: -
v_gene: TRBV11-3
CDR3aa: CASSLGGVETEAFF
CDR3nt: TGTGCCAGCAGCTTGGGGGGAGTCGAGACTGAAGCTTTCTTT

d_gene: -
j_gene: TRBJ2-7
abundance: -
v_gene: TRBV14
CDR3aa: CASSHLGQDLWNEQYF
CDR3nt: TGTGCCAGCAGCCACCTGGGGCAGGACCTCTGGAACGAGCAGTACTTC

d_gene: -
j_gene: TRBJ2-5
abundance: once
v_gene: TRBV25-1
CDR3aa: CASSEQGSQETQYF
CDR3nt: TGTGCCAGCAGTGAACAGGGATCCCAAGAGACCCAGTACTTC

d_gene: TRBD2
j_gene: TRBJ2-7
abundance: -
v_gene: TRBV7-7
CDR3aa: CASSPHREGDISEQYF
CDR3nt: TGTGCTAGCAGCCCTCACCGGGAGGGGGACATATCCGAGCAGTACTTC

d_gene: TRBD1
j_gene: TRBJ2-7
abundance: -
v_gene: TRBV11-3
CDR3aa: CASSPSSTGAEQYF
CDR3nt: TGTGCCAGCAGCCCCTCGTCGACAGGGGCCGAGCAGTACTTC

d_gene: TRBD1
j_gene: TRBJ1-2
abundance: -
v_gene: TRBV6-1
CDR3aa: CASSARQGRDGYTF
CDR3nt: TGTGCCAGCAGTGCTAGACAGGGACGGGATGGCTACACCTTC

d_gene: -
j_gene: TRBJ1-1
abundance: -
v_gene: TRBV6-5
CDR3aa: CASSYFGNTEAFF
CDR3nt: TGTGCCAGCAGTTACTTCGGGAACACTGAAGCTTTCTTT

d_gene: TRBD2
j_gene: TRBJ2-5
abundance: once
v_gene: TRBV5-6
CDR3aa: CASSSGLVQETQYF
CDR3nt: TGTGCCAGCAGCTCAGGACTAGTTCAAGAGACCCAGTACTTC

d_gene: TRBD2
j_gene: TRBJ2-5
abundance: -
v_gene: TRBV5-6
CDR3aa: CASSLETSGKVQETQYF
CDR3nt: TGTGCCAGCAGCTTGGAGACTAGCGGGAAAGTTCAAGAGACCCAGTACTTC

d_gene: -
j_gene: TRBJ1-5
abundance: -
v_gene: TRBV21-1
CDR3aa: CASSKAGAPSNQPQHF
CDR3nt: TGTGCCAGCAGCAAAGCGGGGGCCCCTAGCAATCAGCCCCAGCATTTT

d_gene: TRBD1
j_gene: TRBJ1-2
abundance: -
v_gene: TRBV5-4
CDR3aa: CASTRQGRDYGYTF
CDR3nt: TGTGCCAGCACCCGACAGGGGCGAGACTATGGCTACACCTTC

d_gene: TRBD2
j_gene: TRBJ2-5
abundance: -
v_gene: TRBV7-3
CDR3aa: CASSCRLAGAQETQYF
CDR3nt: TGTGCCAGCAGCTGCCGACTAGCGGGGGCCCAAGAGACCCAGTACTTC

d_gene: TRBD2
j_gene: TRBJ2-5
abundance: -
v_gene: TRBV9
CDR3aa: CASSVGASGQETQYF
CDR3nt: TGTGCCAGCAGCGTAGGGGCTAGCGGCCAAGAGACCCAGTACTTC

d_gene: -
j_gene: TRBJ1-1
abundance: -
v_gene: TRBV29-1
CDR3aa: CSGRGSTEAFF
CDR3nt: TGCAGCGGGAGGGGCTCAACTGAAGCTTTCTTT

d_gene: TRBD1
j_gene: TRBJ2-5
abundance: -
v_gene: TRBV5-1
CDR3aa: CASSLTDRAPLQETQYF
CDR3nt: TGCGCCAGCAGCTTGACCGACAGGGCTCCCCTACAAGAGACCCAGTACTTC

d_gene: -
j_gene: TRBJ2-7
abundance: few
v_gene: TRBV10-3
CDR3aa: CAITSGEVSYEQYF
CDR3nt: TGTGCCATCACCTCGGGGGAGGTCTCCTACGAGCAGTACTTC

d_gene: TRBD1
j_gene: TRBJ2-2
abundance: -
v_gene: TRBV7-9
CDR3aa: CASSREGQGAWELFF
CDR3nt: TGTGCCAGCAGCCGAGAGGGACAGGGGGCTTGGGAGCTGTTTTTT

d_gene: TRBD1
j_gene: TRBJ2-6
abundance: -
v_gene: TRBV29-1
CDR3aa: CSVEDAGSGTGGANVLTF
CDR3nt: TGCAGCGTTGAAGACGCCGGTTCAGGGACAGGTGGGGCCAACGTCCTGACTTTC

d_gene: TRBD1
j_gene: TRBJ2-3
abundance: -
v_gene: TRBV5-4
CDR3aa: CASSPGQTTDTQYF
CDR3nt: TGTGCCAGCAGCCCGGGACAGACCACAGATACGCAGTATTTT

d_gene: -
j_gene: TRBJ1-2
abundance: -
v_gene: TRBV13
CDR3aa: CASSWYSGSGRGGYTF
CDR3nt: TGTGCCAGCAGCTGGTACTCAGGCTCGGGCAGAGGGGGCTACACCTTC

d_gene: -
j_gene: TRBJ1-4
abundance: -
v_gene: TRBV29-1
CDR3aa: CSGGEGEEKLFF
CDR3nt: TGCAGCGGGGGGGAGGGTGAAGAAAAACTGTTTTTT

d_gene: -
j_gene: TRBJ2-7
abundance: -
v_gene: TRBV11-2
CDR3aa: CASSLVGRASSYEQYF
CDR3nt: TGTGCCAGCAGCTTAGTAGGCAGAGCGAGCTCCTACGAGCAGTACTTC

d_gene: TRBD1
j_gene: TRBJ1-2
abundance: -
v_gene: TRBV6-5
CDR3aa: CASTNYAGGYGYTF
CDR3nt: TGTGCCAGCACCAACTACGCAGGGGGATATGGCTACACCTTC

d_gene: TRBD1
j_gene: TRBJ1-5
abundance: -
v_gene: TRBV15
CDR3aa: CATEGTGANNQPQHF
CDR3nt: TGTGCCACAGAGGGGACAGGGGCTAACAATCAGCCCCAGCATTTT

d_gene: -
j_gene: TRBJ1-6
abundance: -
v_gene: TRBV6-1
CDR3aa: CASSETAGNNSPLHF
CDR3nt: TGTGCCAGCAGTGAAACAGCCGGGAATAATTCACCCCTCCACTTT

d_gene: TRBD2
j_gene: TRBJ2-7
abundance: -
v_gene: TRBV9
CDR3aa: CASSVATGGEQYF
CDR3nt: TGTGCCAGCAGCGTAGCTACGGGGGGGGAGCAGTACTTC

d_gene: -
j_gene: TRBJ1-6
abundance: few
v_gene: TRBV4-1
CDR3aa: CASSQGRGRDNSPLHF
CDR3nt: TGCGCCAGCAGCCAAGGGCGAGGGAGGGATAATTCACCCCTCCACTTT

d_gene: -
j_gene: TRBJ1-1
abundance: -
v_gene: TRBV6-6
CDR3aa: CASSYRAGDTEAFF
CDR3nt: TGTGCCAGCAGTTATCGAGCCGGGGACACTGAAGCTTTCTTT

d_gene: TRBD1
j_gene: TRBJ1-6
abundance: -
v_gene: TRBV7-3
CDR3aa: CASSDQGQYNSPLHF
CDR3nt: TGTGCCAGCAGCGATCAGGGACAGTATAATTCACCCCTCCACTTT

d_gene: TRBD1
j_gene: TRBJ1-5
abundance: -
v_gene: TRBV9
CDR3aa: CASSATGESNQPQHF
CDR3nt: TGTGCCAGCAGCGCGACAGGGGAAAGCAATCAGCCCCAGCATTTT

d_gene: TRBD2
j_gene: TRBJ2-7
abundance: -
v_gene: TRBV10-1
CDR3aa: CASSESRIGTRTSETYEQYF
CDR3nt: TGCGCCAGCAGTGAGTCGCGGATCGGGACTCGGACTAGCGAGACCTACGAGCAGTACTTC

d_gene: TRBD2
j_gene: TRBJ2-1
abundance: -
v_gene: TRBV9
CDR3aa: CASSVEDGGGVYEQFF
CDR3nt: TGTGCCAGCAGCGTAGAAGACGGCGGGGGAGTTTATGAGCAGTTCTTC

d_gene: TRBD1
j_gene: TRBJ1-5
abundance: once
v_gene: TRBV19
CDR3aa: CASSSGTGVQPQHF
CDR3nt: TGTGCCAGTAGTTCCGGGACAGGGGTGCAGCCCCAGCATTTT

d_gene: -
j_gene: TRBJ2-3
abundance: -
v_gene: TRBV28
CDR3aa: CATLGAPVTDTQYF
CDR3nt: TGTGCCACCCTGGGGGCCCCCGTCACAGATACGCAGTATTTT

d_gene: TRBD1
j_gene: TRBJ2-7
abundance: -
v_gene: TRBV11-2
CDR3aa: CASMGQANYEQYF
CDR3nt: TGTGCCAGTATGGGACAGGCGAACTACGAGCAGTACTTC

d_gene: TRBD1
j_gene: TRBJ2-7
abundance: -
v_gene: TRBV4-1
CDR3aa: CASSQPGRGLYPYEQYF
CDR3nt: TGCGCCAGCAGCCAACCCGGCAGGGGGCTTTATCCCTACGAGCAGTACTTC

d_gene: TRBD1
j_gene: TRBJ2-2
abundance: -
v_gene: TRBV6-4
CDR3aa: CASRAGQESGELFF
CDR3nt: TGTGCCAGCAGGGCAGGACAGGAGTCAGGGGAGCTGTTTTTT

d_gene: -
j_gene: TRBJ2-5
abundance: -
v_gene: TRBV5-4
CDR3aa: CASRDSLQETQYF
CDR3nt: TGTGCCAGCAGGGACAGCCTACAAGAGACCCAGTACTTC

d_gene: -
j_gene: TRBJ2-5
abundance: -
v_gene: TRBV7-3
CDR3aa: CASSARGSETQYF
CDR3nt: TGTGCCAGCAGCGCCCGGGGATCAGAGACCCAGTACTTC

d_gene: -
j_gene: TRBJ1-1
abundance: -
v_gene: TRBV6-1
CDR3aa: CASSEVPVNTEAFF
CDR3nt: TGTGCCAGCAGTGAAGTACCAGTGAACACTGAAGCTTTCTTT

d_gene: TRBD2
j_gene: TRBJ2-5
abundance: -
v_gene: TRBV29-1
CDR3aa: CSVRTSGGAGETQYF
CDR3nt: TGCAGCGTGCGCACTAGCGGGGGGGCCGGAGAGACCCAGTACTTC

d_gene: TRBD2
j_gene: TRBJ2-5
abundance: -
v_gene: TRBV11-2
CDR3aa: CASSLDPASGQETQYF
CDR3nt: TGTGCCAGCAGCTTAGATCCGGCTAGCGGCCAAGAGACCCAGTACTTC

d_gene: TRBD1
j_gene: TRBJ1-4
abundance: -
v_gene: TRBV4-2
CDR3aa: CASSQDRTGGGTNEKLFF
CDR3nt: TGTGCCAGCAGCCAAGATAGGACAGGGGGCGGAACTAATGAAAAACTGTTTTTT

d_gene: -
j_gene: TRBJ1-6
abundance: -
v_gene: TRBV11-2
CDR3aa: CASSSGLNSPLHF
CDR3nt: TGTGCCAGCAGCTCCGGTCTCAATTCACCCCTCCACTTT

d_gene: -
j_gene: TRBJ2-2
abundance: -
v_gene: TRBV5-4
CDR3aa: CASSPKGQPATGELFF
CDR3nt: TGTGCCAGCAGCCCAAAGGGGCAGCCGGCCACCGGGGAGCTGTTTTTT

d_gene: TRBD1
j_gene: TRBJ1-6
abundance: -
v_gene: TRBV29-1
CDR3aa: CSVEGDSYNSPLHF
CDR3nt: TGCAGCGTTGAAGGGGACAGCTATAATTCACCCCTCCACTTT

d_gene: -
j_gene: TRBJ1-2
abundance: -
v_gene: TRBV19
CDR3aa: CASSITGVDRGYTF
CDR3nt: TGTGCCAGTAGTATAACGGGGGTCGACCGTGGCTACACCTTC

d_gene: -
j_gene: TRBJ1-2
abundance: -
v_gene: TRBV27
CDR3aa: CASSLTANYGYTF
CDR3nt: TGTGCCAGCAGTCTTACAGCCAACTATGGCTACACCTTC

d_gene: TRBD2
j_gene: TRBJ2-7
abundance: -
v_gene: TRBV27
CDR3aa: CASSSVLAGRRGYEQYF
CDR3nt: TGTGCCAGCAGTTCAGTCCTAGCGGGGCGCCGGGGGTACGAGCAGTACTTC

d_gene: TRBD2
j_gene: TRBJ2-2
abundance: -
v_gene: TRBV10-3
CDR3aa: CAIARKGLAGALTGELFF
CDR3nt: TGTGCCATCGCTCGCAAAGGACTAGCGGGGGCCTTGACCGGGGAGCTGTTTTTT